Below, one TCR beta chain is given with its context. The antigen is undetermined. TCRdb keeps only in-frame clones here, not all; method: immunoSEQ multiplex PCR. This table holds 2,100 or so clones, over 70% found once. Normal lung was taken at the farthest possible site, at least 3 cm from tumour. Template was genomic DNA from frozen, unsorted single-cell suspensions. The data are from a study of immune cell composition in non-small cell lung cancer. Across the whole study: Most cases were lung adenocarcinoma or squamous cell carcinoma. Findings of the study overall: Tumour-reactive clones were not shown to match dominant in vivo tumour clones. Squamous carcinomas (about 75%) more often had tumour-associated clones >0.5% than adenocarcinomas (33%).

CDR1 and CDR2 (germline): SGHNT, YYREEE (reference sequence). This CDR3 region has 15 residues. V shed 0 bases and J shed 4 bases, with 11 bases lying between them. The sample was non-adjacent lung tissue. The TCR sequence derives from a human donor with non-small cell lung cancer. This chain links TRBV5-4 with TRBJ2-1; tentative D call: TRBD2 (5 bases). In DNA form, the CDR3 reads TGTGCCAGCAGCTTGGGGGGAGACCCTTACAATGAGCAGTTCTTC. Protein: CASSLGGDPYNEQFF.